The 10 T cell receptor beta chains below come from one sample, sequenced in a study of cytomegalovirus exposure and HLA in healthy donors. Use of 60 Vbeta and 13 Jbeta primers characterized the PCR. The protocol was immunoSEQ multiplex PCR, while the TCRdb copy is restricted to in-frame clones and leaves out a portion. The sample lists about 150,000 clones, around 79% seen once, with roughly 0.7% in the top ten. Sequenced: PBMCs. The receptor source for this set is a male donor in good health and CMV-seronegative.

This clone was picked up a small number of times. The chain couples TRBV9 to TRBJ2-5; perhaps TRBD2 as D (5 bases). Germline V gene lookup returns CDR1 SGDLS and CDR2 YYNGEE. V lost 4 bases and J 5 bases, leaving 15 bases between the germline ends. CDR3 length: 14 amino acids. CDR3 nucleotide sequence: TGTGCCAGCAGCCCCCGGGTTAGCGTGGAGACCCAGTACTTC. It is translated as CASSPRVSVETQYF.

The rearrangement joins TRBV2 to TRBJ1-4; D uncertain. V gave up 7 bases and J gave up 4 bases, with 13 bases separating them. Germline CDR1 SNHLY, CDR2 FYNNEI. The CDR3 has 14 amino acids. For the CDR3, the DNA is TGTGCCAGCAACTACTGGGAGGGTAATGAAAAACTGTTTTTT. The encoded protein is CASNYWEGNEKLFF.

For the CDR3, the DNA is TGCAGCGTACCTAGCGGGAGGTACCCCCAAGAGACCCAGTACTTC. Its translation is CSVPSGRYPQETQYF. The chain links TRBV29-1 to TRBJ2-5, with 11 bases that match TRBD2. The CDR3 loop spans 15 amino acids. With 6 bases clipped from V and 1 base from J, the junction kept 7 bases outside the gene matches. In germline, CDR1 is SQVTM, CDR2 ANQGSEA.

The V call is TRBV29-1, the J call TRBJ2-5; 9 bases are shared with TRBD1. TRBJ2-7 explains the end of the DNA better; the J call may be wrong. The CDR3 is made up of 13 amino acids. CDR1 SQVTM and CDR2 ANQGSEA come from the germline V gene. CDR3 nucleotide sequence: TGCAGCGTGACCGGGACAGGGACCTACGAGCAGTACTTC. Translated: CSVTGTGTYEQYF.

The chain carries TRBV19 and TRBJ1-4; TRBD1 is a possible D gene (5 bases). Trimming pared 6 bases from V and 5 bases from J, leaving 16 bases between. Germline CDR1 reads LNHDA; CDR2 reads SQIVND (reference sequence). The CDR3 extends over 15 amino acids. The CDR3 DNA reads TGTGCCAGTAGACCCTTGGGGACTGCGAATGAAAAACTGTTTTTT. Translated, it gives CASRPLGTANEKLFF.

The chain links TRBV7-9 to TRBJ2-7; no reliable D call. The V and J ends lost 4 bases and 0 bases respectively, with 7 bases between them. Germline V gives CDR1 SEHNR, CDR2 FQNEAQ (reference sequence). The length of the CDR3 is 13 residues. In DNA, the CDR3 is TGTGCCAGCAGCTCAACGAGCTCCTACGAGCAGTACTTC. It yields the protein CASSSTSSYEQYF.

The chain combines TRBV7-9 with TRBJ1-2, with TRBD1 identical over 9 bases. In germline, CDR1 is SEHNR, CDR2 FQNEAQ (reference sequence). CDR3 length: 14 amino acids. Unmatched junction bases numbered 7, after V lost 3 bases and J lost 8 bases. The CDR3: CASSFAGTGIGYTF. The CDR3 coding sequence is TGTGCCAGCAGCTTCGCCGGGACAGGGATCGGCTACACCTTC.

The chain joins TRBV6-1 to TRBJ1-4, with D perhaps TRBD1 (6 bases). The germline V gene encodes CDR1 MNHNS and CDR2 SASEGT. V shed 11 bases and J shed 5 bases, with 15 bases lying between them. The CDR3 has 13 residues. CDR3 sequence (DNA): TGTGCCTGCCAGGGGCGAGAAAATGAAAAACTGTTTTTT. Protein: CACQGRENEKLFF.

Only one count was recorded for this clone. A junction end diverges from the germline sequence, so it may reflect a read error. The J gene is TRBJ1-3, the V gene TRBV16; D unresolved. The germline gives CDR1 KGHSY, CDR2 FQNENV. The CDR3 has 13 amino acids. The CDR3 here is CASSQSRGITIYF. The CDR3 DNA reads as TGTGCCAGCAGCCAATCACGCGGAATCACCATATATTTT.

The genes are TRBV9 and TRBJ2-1; tentative D call: TRBD1 (5 bases). Looked up from germline, CDR1 is SGDLS and CDR2 is YYNGEE. The CDR3 extends over 14 amino acids. V was cut by 4 bases and J by 3 bases, with 11 bases left in between. CDR3: CASSLRTSYNEQFF. In DNA form, the CDR3 reads TGTGCCAGCAGCCTTAGGACAAGCTACAATGAGCAGTTCTTC.